This T cell receptor (beta chain) originates from a study of blood T cells in healthy people across ages. General study results and limits: Unsorted PBMCs blocked a conclusive comparison of naive and antigen-experienced cells. No one knew whether donors had CMV, which possibly confounded expanded clonotype changes. More naive CD4+ cells and higher diversity marked long-lived donors relative to aged donors.

PCR was performed a second time for roughly 6 to 12 cycles using a sample-barcoded 5' primer and a J-beta primer mix. TCRdb redid the calling of the 5' RACE reads with MiXCR, one entry per CDR3 protein. Here the sample spans hundreds of thousands of distinct CDR3 sequences, around 62% being singletons. Details on this clonotype: Antigen specificity is unknown. One end of the junction is discordant with germline, which a read error may explain.

The receptor's source is a man younger than 40 in good health. The sequencing input was blood.

DNA of the CDR3: TGCAGTGCTCCAGCGGGGGGCTCCTACAATGAGCGGTTCTTC. It encodes CSAPAGGSYNERFF. This chain links TRBV20-1 with TRBJ2-1; the match to TRBD2 covers 9 bases. Germline CDR1 reads DFQATT; CDR2 reads SNEGSKA (reference sequence). The CDR3 loop spans 14 amino acids.